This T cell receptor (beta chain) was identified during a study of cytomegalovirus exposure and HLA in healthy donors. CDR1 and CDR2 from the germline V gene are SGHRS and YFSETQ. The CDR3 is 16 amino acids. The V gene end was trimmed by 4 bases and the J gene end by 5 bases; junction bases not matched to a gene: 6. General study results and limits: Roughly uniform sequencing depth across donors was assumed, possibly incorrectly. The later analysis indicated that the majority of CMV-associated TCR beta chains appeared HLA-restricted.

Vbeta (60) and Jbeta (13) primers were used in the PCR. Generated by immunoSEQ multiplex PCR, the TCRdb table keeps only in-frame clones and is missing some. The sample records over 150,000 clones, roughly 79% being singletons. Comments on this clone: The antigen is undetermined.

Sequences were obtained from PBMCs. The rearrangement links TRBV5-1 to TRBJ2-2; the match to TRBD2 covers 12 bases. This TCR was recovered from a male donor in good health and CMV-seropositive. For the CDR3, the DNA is TGCGCCAGCAGCACCCTAACTAGCGGGGGGACCGGGGAGCTGTTTTTT. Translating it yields CASSTLTSGGTGELFF. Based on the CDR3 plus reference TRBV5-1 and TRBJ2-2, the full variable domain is KAGVTQTPRYLIKTRGQQVTLSCSPISGHRSVSWYQQTPGQGLQFLFEYFSETQRNKGNFPGRFSGRQFSNSRSEMNVSTLELGDSALYLCASSTLTSGGTGELFFGEGSRLTVL.